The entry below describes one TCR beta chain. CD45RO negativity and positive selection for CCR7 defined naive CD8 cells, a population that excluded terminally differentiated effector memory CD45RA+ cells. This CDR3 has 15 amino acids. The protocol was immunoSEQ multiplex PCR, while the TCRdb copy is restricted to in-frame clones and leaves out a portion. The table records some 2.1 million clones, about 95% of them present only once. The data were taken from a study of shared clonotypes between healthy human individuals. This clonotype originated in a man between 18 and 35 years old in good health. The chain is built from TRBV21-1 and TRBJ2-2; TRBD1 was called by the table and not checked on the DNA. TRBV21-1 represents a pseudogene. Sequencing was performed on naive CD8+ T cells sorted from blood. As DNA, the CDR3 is TGTGCCAGCAGCAAGCCGGACAGGGGTGCCGGGGAGCTGTTTTTT. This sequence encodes CASSKPDRGAGELFF.